This is a list of T cell receptor beta chains from one sample in a study of response to subunit inactivated influenza vaccine. TCRdb itself ran the RT-PCR reads through MiXCR, one entry per CDR3 protein. The repertoire consists of about 300,000 distinct CDR3 sequences, with approximately 23% occurring once and the leading ten covering under 13%. The specimen comprised PBMCs from blood, sampled approximately 20 months after vaccination. These receptor sequences come from a man between 50 and 75 years old who received an inactivated influenza vaccine. Each CDR3 is given with its conserved first and last residue. The D gene is left open where the match is weak. Some rows have no size entry. The others give once, few or many, or a class for an expanded clone.

abundance: few
v_gene: TRBV12-3/TRBV12-4
d_gene: TRBD2
j_gene: TRBJ2-1
CDR3aa: CASSQRYSGRLNEQFF
CDR3nt: TGTGCCAGCAGTCAGAGGTACAGCGGGAGGTTAAATGAGCAGTTCTTC

abundance: few
v_gene: TRBV6-2/TRBV6-3
d_gene: .
j_gene: TRBJ1-1
CDR3aa: CASSYGWGASTEAFF
CDR3nt: TGTGCCAGCAGTTACGGGTGGGGGGCAAGCACTGAAGCTTTCTTT

abundance: few
v_gene: TRBV10-3
d_gene: .
j_gene: TRBJ1-1
CDR3aa: CAISAVISDTEAFF
CDR3nt: TGTGCCATCAGCGCGGTTATAAGCGACACTGAAGCTTTCTTT

abundance: .
v_gene: TRBV7-9
d_gene: .
j_gene: TRBJ2-7
CDR3aa: CASSFGPRKYEQYF
CDR3nt: TGTGCCAGCAGCTTTGGCCCGAGGAAGTACGAGCAGTACTTC

abundance: .
v_gene: TRBV20-1
d_gene: .
j_gene: TRBJ2-7
CDR3aa: CSAHLLGLYEQYF
CDR3nt: TGCAGTGCTCACCTCTTGGGGTTATACGAGCAGTACTTC

abundance: few
v_gene: TRBV20-1
d_gene: .
j_gene: TRBJ2-3
CDR3aa: CSASFALNTGLYPQYF
CDR3nt: TGCAGTGCTAGTTTCGCGCTCAACACCGGACTTTATCCGCAGTATTTT

abundance: once
v_gene: TRBV12-3/TRBV12-4
d_gene: .
j_gene: TRBJ1-1
CDR3aa: CARSKVLNTEAFF
CDR3nt: TGTGCCAGGAGCAAGGTACTCAACACTGAAGCTTTCTTT

abundance: few
v_gene: TRBV4-2
d_gene: .
j_gene: TRBJ2-1
CDR3aa: CASSQDRQYEQFF
CDR3nt: TGTGCCAGCAGCCAAGATCGGCAGTATGAGCAGTTCTTC

abundance: .
v_gene: TRBV12-3/TRBV12-4
d_gene: .
j_gene: TRBJ1-1
CDR3aa: CASSFGGGSSEAFF
CDR3nt: TGTGCCAGCAGTTTTGGTGGGGGGAGCTCTGAAGCTTTCTTT

abundance: .
v_gene: TRBV15
d_gene: .
j_gene: TRBJ1-6
CDR3aa: CATSRDRARGNSPLHF
CDR3nt: TGTGCCACCAGCAGAGATCGCGCCAGGGGTAATTCACCCCTCCACTTT

abundance: .
v_gene: TRBV10-3
d_gene: .
j_gene: TRBJ2-7
CDR3aa: CAISEAEYEQYF
CDR3nt: TGTGCCATCAGTGAGGCAGAGTACGAGCAGTACTTC

abundance: few
v_gene: TRBV29-1
d_gene: TRBD1
j_gene: TRBJ1-6
CDR3aa: CSVAGQGNQSSYNSPLHF
CDR3nt: TGCAGCGTAGCGGGACAGGGAAATCAAAGCTCCTATAATTCACCCCTCCACTTT

abundance: .
v_gene: TRBV7-2
d_gene: TRBD1
j_gene: TRBJ1-5
CDR3aa: CASAKWTGGNQPQHF
CDR3nt: TGTGCCAGCGCGAAGTGGACAGGGGGGAATCAGCCCCAGCATTTT

abundance: few
v_gene: TRBV20-1
d_gene: .
j_gene: TRBJ2-1
CDR3aa: CSARKGGHLNEQFF
CDR3nt: TGCAGTGCTAGGAAGGGAGGCCACCTTAATGAGCAGTTCTTC

abundance: .
v_gene: TRBV6-1
d_gene: TRBD1
j_gene: TRBJ1-5
CDR3aa: CATSGRGHQPQHF
CDR3nt: TGTGCCACTTCGGGGAGGGGGCATCAGCCCCAGCATTTT

abundance: .
v_gene: TRBV14
d_gene: .
j_gene: TRBJ2-2
CDR3aa: CASSPHTGAGELFF
CDR3nt: TGTGCCAGCAGTCCTCATACAGGTGCCGGGGAGCTGTTTTTT

abundance: .
v_gene: TRBV4-3
d_gene: TRBD1
j_gene: TRBJ2-1
CDR3aa: CASSHGTGDNEQFF
CDR3nt: TGCGCCAGCAGCCACGGGACAGGGGACAATGAGCAGTTCTTC

abundance: .
v_gene: TRBV25-1
d_gene: TRBD1
j_gene: TRBJ2-5
CDR3aa: CASSDRDREGETQYF
CDR3nt: TGTGCCAGCAGTGATCGGGACAGGGAGGGAGAGACCCAGTACTTC

abundance: few
v_gene: TRBV10-3
d_gene: .
j_gene: TRBJ2-1
CDR3aa: CASASWNEQFF
CDR3nt: TGTGCCAGTGCTAGCTGGAATGAGCAGTTCTTC

abundance: .
v_gene: TRBV20-1
d_gene: TRBD1
j_gene: TRBJ1-2
CDR3aa: CSAPNRGESYGYTF
CDR3nt: TGCAGTGCTCCGAACAGGGGCGAAAGCTATGGCTACACCTTC

abundance: few
v_gene: TRBV6-1
d_gene: .
j_gene: TRBJ1-2
CDR3aa: CASTPVPGGDYGYTF
CDR3nt: TGTGCCAGCACCCCAGTCCCCGGAGGGGACTATGGCTACACCTTC

abundance: many
v_gene: TRBV4-3
d_gene: .
j_gene: TRBJ1-4
CDR3aa: CASSPGWANEKLFF
CDR3nt: TGCGCCAGCAGCCCAGGGTGGGCTAATGAAAAACTGTTTTTT

abundance: .
v_gene: TRBV15
d_gene: .
j_gene: TRBJ1-4
CDR3aa: CATSRAPTEQEKLFF
CDR3nt: TGTGCCACCAGCAGAGCCCCGACAGAACAAGAAAAACTGTTTTTT

abundance: .
v_gene: TRBV18
d_gene: .
j_gene: TRBJ1-3
CDR3aa: CASSPPGLGSGNTIYF
CDR3nt: TGTGCCAGCTCACCACCAGGCCTCGGCTCTGGAAACACCATATATTTT

abundance: .
v_gene: TRBV28
d_gene: .
j_gene: TRBJ2-1
CDR3aa: CASNTPARRSYNEQFF
CDR3nt: TGTGCCAGCAACACGCCGGCTCGTCGCTCCTACAATGAGCAGTTCTTC

abundance: few
v_gene: TRBV5-4
d_gene: TRBD2
j_gene: TRBJ2-3
CDR3aa: CASSSSGRAGTDTQYF
CDR3nt: TGTGCCAGCAGCTCTAGCGGGAGGGCGGGCACAGATACGCAGTATTTT

abundance: many
v_gene: TRBV29-1
d_gene: .
j_gene: TRBJ1-2
CDR3aa: CSVEDSPYGYTF
CDR3nt: TGCAGCGTTGAAGATAGTCCCTATGGCTACACCTTC

abundance: .
v_gene: TRBV18
d_gene: .
j_gene: TRBJ2-1
CDR3aa: CASSPDLSNEQFF
CDR3nt: TGTGCCAGCTCACCGGACCTCTCCAATGAGCAGTTCTTC

abundance: many
v_gene: TRBV5-1
d_gene: .
j_gene: TRBJ1-2
CDR3aa: CASSLELPGHRGYTF
CDR3nt: TGCGCCAGCAGCTTGGAGCTTCCAGGGCATCGAGGCTACACCTTC

abundance: many
v_gene: TRBV29-1
d_gene: .
j_gene: TRBJ1-2
CDR3aa: CSVNLVGNYTF
CDR3nt: TGCAGCGTCAATCTAGTGGGAAACTACACCTTC

abundance: many
v_gene: TRBV7-9
d_gene: .
j_gene: TRBJ1-1
CDR3aa: CASSLRQSYTEAFF
CDR3nt: TGTGCCAGCAGCTTGAGGCAGAGCTACACTGAAGCTTTCTTT

abundance: few
v_gene: TRBV28
d_gene: .
j_gene: TRBJ1-1
CDR3aa: CASSLSQGINTEAFF
CDR3nt: TGTGCCAGCAGTTTGAGTCAGGGAATTAACACTGAAGCTTTCTTT

abundance: .
v_gene: TRBV12-3/TRBV12-4
d_gene: .
j_gene: TRBJ1-1
CDR3aa: CASSLVRAEAFF
CDR3nt: TGTGCCAGCAGTTTAGTGCGGGCTGAAGCTTTCTTT

abundance: .
v_gene: TRBV30
d_gene: .
j_gene: TRBJ2-5
CDR3aa: CAWTSGQKTQYF
CDR3nt: TGTGCCTGGACAAGCGGGCAGAAGACTCAGTACTTC

abundance: .
v_gene: TRBV4-3
d_gene: TRBD1
j_gene: TRBJ2-7
CDR3aa: CASSPSTQGAYTYEQYF
CDR3nt: TGCGCCAGCAGCCCCTCAACGCAGGGGGCTTATACCTACGAGCAGTACTTC

abundance: many
v_gene: TRBV28
d_gene: TRBD2
j_gene: TRBJ2-7
CDR3aa: CASKLRDYSYEQYF
CDR3nt: TGTGCCAGCAAGCTCCGGGACTATTCCTACGAGCAGTACTTC

abundance: .
v_gene: TRBV6-5
d_gene: .
j_gene: TRBJ1-3
CDR3aa: CASSYSLGGSGNTIYF
CDR3nt: TGTGCCAGCAGTTACTCTTTAGGCGGCTCTGGAAACACCATATATTTT

abundance: few
v_gene: TRBV3-1
d_gene: TRBD1
j_gene: TRBJ1-4
CDR3aa: CASSPRDRAYEKLFF
CDR3nt: TGTGCCAGCAGCCCCCGGGACAGGGCTTATGAAAAACTGTTTTTT

abundance: .
v_gene: TRBV20-1
d_gene: TRBD1
j_gene: TRBJ2-7
CDR3aa: CSAKWGQGSYEQYF
CDR3nt: TGCAGTGCTAAATGGGGACAGGGTTCCTACGAGCAGTACTTC

abundance: .
v_gene: TRBV12-3/TRBV12-4
d_gene: .
j_gene: TRBJ2-2
CDR3aa: CASTRERVTGELFF
CDR3nt: TGTGCCAGCACCCGGGAGAGGGTCACCGGGGAGCTGTTTTTT

abundance: few
v_gene: TRBV12-3/TRBV12-4
d_gene: .
j_gene: TRBJ2-1
CDR3aa: CASNPGQGSEQFF
CDR3nt: TGTGCCAGCAACCCGGGGCAGGGATCTGAGCAGTTCTTC

abundance: few
v_gene: TRBV23-1
d_gene: .
j_gene: TRBJ2-5
CDR3aa: CASSQQNRVGETQYF
CDR3nt: TGCGCCAGCAGTCAACAGAACAGGGTAGGAGAGACCCAGTACTTC

abundance: .
v_gene: TRBV5-1
d_gene: TRBD1
j_gene: TRBJ1-4
CDR3aa: CASSFTGGPNEKLFF
CDR3nt: TGCGCCAGCAGCTTTACAGGGGGCCCGAATGAAAAACTGTTTTTT

abundance: few
v_gene: TRBV5-4
d_gene: .
j_gene: TRBJ2-5
CDR3aa: CASSWDYQETQYF
CDR3nt: TGTGCCAGCAGCTGGGACTACCAAGAGACCCAGTACTTC

abundance: .
v_gene: TRBV20-1
d_gene: TRBD2
j_gene: TRBJ2-3
CDR3aa: CSAIRLAGNTDTQYF
CDR3nt: TGCAGTGCTATTCGACTAGCGGGAAACACAGATACGCAGTATTTT

abundance: .
v_gene: TRBV20-1
d_gene: .
j_gene: TRBJ2-2
CDR3aa: CSARVGVHGELFF
CDR3nt: TGCAGTGCTAGAGTCGGGGTCCACGGGGAGCTGTTTTTT

abundance: many
v_gene: TRBV4-3
d_gene: .
j_gene: TRBJ1-4
CDR3aa: CASSLGQYHEKLFF
CDR3nt: TGCGCCAGCAGCCTCGGTCAGTACCATGAAAAACTGTTTTTT

abundance: many
v_gene: TRBV20-1
d_gene: .
j_gene: TRBJ1-6
CDR3aa: CSARDTGKRSNSPLHF
CDR3nt: TGCAGTGCTAGAGATACCGGGAAGCGGAGTAATTCACCCCTCCACTTT

abundance: .
v_gene: TRBV30
d_gene: .
j_gene: TRBJ1-5
CDR3aa: CAWSVFHGNQPQHF
CDR3nt: TGTGCCTGGAGTGTATTTCATGGCAATCAGCCCCAGCATTTT

abundance: .
v_gene: TRBV4-3
d_gene: .
j_gene: TRBJ2-3
CDR3aa: CASSQDSGPQYF
CDR3nt: TGCGCCAGCAGCCAAGATTCGGGACCCCAGTATTTT

abundance: .
v_gene: TRBV9
d_gene: TRBD1
j_gene: TRBJ2-7
CDR3aa: CASSIGDRGRYEQYF
CDR3nt: TGTGCCAGCAGCATAGGGGACAGGGGGCGCTACGAGCAGTACTTC

abundance: .
v_gene: TRBV5-1
d_gene: .
j_gene: TRBJ1-4
CDR3aa: CASSLDSSEEKLFF
CDR3nt: TGCGCCAGCAGCTTGGACAGTTCCGAGGAAAAACTGTTTTTT

abundance: .
v_gene: TRBV6-5
d_gene: TRBD1
j_gene: TRBJ1-6
CDR3aa: CASSYLEGASPLHF
CDR3nt: TGTGCCAGCAGTTACTTAGAGGGGGCTTCACCCCTCCACTTT

abundance: .
v_gene: TRBV2
d_gene: .
j_gene: TRBJ1-5
CDR3aa: CASSDPQKPQHF
CDR3nt: TGTGCCAGCAGTGACCCGCAGAAACCCCAGCATTTT

abundance: many
v_gene: TRBV7-8
d_gene: TRBD1
j_gene: TRBJ1-2
CDR3aa: CASSLNNRGGYTF
CDR3nt: TGTGCCAGCAGCTTGAATAACAGGGGTGGCTACACCTTC

abundance: few
v_gene: TRBV20-1
d_gene: TRBD2
j_gene: TRBJ2-5
CDR3aa: CSVGSELAGSQETQYF
CDR3nt: TGCAGTGTTGGGTCCGAACTAGCGGGGAGCCAAGAGACCCAGTACTTC

abundance: .
v_gene: TRBV20-1
d_gene: TRBD1
j_gene: TRBJ1-4
CDR3aa: CSADTGGAATNEKLFF
CDR3nt: TGCAGTGCTGATACAGGGGGCGCAGCAACTAATGAAAAACTGTTTTTT